This TCR beta chain was sequenced during a study of blood T cell repertoires in COVID-19. In the study overall: COVID-19 samples, acute and convalescent, were from the United States, Italy and Spain. Sources were T cells, B-cell-depleted T cells, or PBMCs; the material itself was cDNA or gDNA.

As originally analysed: Amplification of reference gene primers provided the estimated nucleated cell counts. Assay: immunoSEQ multiplex PCR; the TCRdb copy retains only in-frame clones and omits some. That table gives V, J and clone size, and the DNA gave D and trimming. The data contain under 150,000 clones, approximately 87% of them singletons. V shed 4 bases, J shed 2 bases, and the junction held 3 bases outside the gene matches. Germline V gene data show CDR1 as SGHTA and CDR2 as FQGTGA. There are 14 residues in the CDR3. Material for sequencing was peripheral blood. The clonotype originates from a woman in her 40s with acute or convalescent COVID-19. V and J are TRBV7-3 and TRBJ2-7; 9 bases map to TRBD1. Here the CDR3 reads CASSSGQGPYEQYF. CDR3 DNA: TGTGCCAGCAGCTCGGGACAGGGTCCCTACGAGCAGTACTTC.